Listed here are 28 T cell receptor beta chains from one sample, sequenced in a study of identical twins. TCRdb re-called the 5' RACE reads through MiXCR, storing one row per CDR3 protein. The repertoire consists of 450,000 to 650,000 distinct CDR3 sequences, with around 9.6% occurring once and the leading ten covering 3%. Separately, the same data were catalogued under a study of yellow fever vaccine responses in identical twins.

The specimen was PBMCs. The origin of the receptors is a woman younger than 30 in good health.

This clonotype has just a few counts. This sequence joins TRBV6-1 and TRBJ2-3; possible D gene TRBD2, 6 bases. Germline V gene lookup returns CDR1 MNHNS and CDR2 SASEGT. The CDR3 sequence is 16 residues long. Trimming removed 4 bases at V and 0 bases at J, with 14 bases between. DNA for the CDR3: TGTGCCAGCAGTGTAGCGGACCCTGTTAGCACAGATACGCAGTATTTT. This translates into CASSVADPVSTDTQYF.

With regard to this clonotype: An end of the junction differs from the germline gene, which may be a read error. This chain links TRBV7-3 with TRBJ2-3, with D possibly matching TRBD2 (7 bases). The CDR3 runs 15 residues. Germline CDR1 reads SGHTA; CDR2 reads FQGTGA. DNA for the CDR3: TGTGCCAGCAGCCGCTGGGGGGGGGACACAGATACGAAGTATTTT. It codes for CASSRWGGDTDTKYF.

This clonotype was counted at least ten times. The gene calls are TRBV28 and TRBJ2-3; D remains unclear. Trimming left V 8 bases short and J 1 base short, with 19 bases between. Germline lookup yields CDR1 MDHEN and CDR2 SYDVKM. This CDR3 contains 16 residues. CDR3 loop: CASLKNGRIRTDTQYF. In DNA form, the CDR3 reads TGTGCCAGCCTCAAAAATGGTCGGATACGCACAGATACGCAGTATTTT. Using reference TRBV28 and TRBJ2-3 for the parts outside the CDR3, the full variable domain is DVKVTQSSRYLVKRTGEKVFLECVQDMDHENMFWYRQDPGLGLRLIYFSYDVKMKEKGDIPEGYSVSREKKERFSLILESASTNQTSMYLCASLKNGRIRTDTQYFGPGTRLTVL.

This clonotype was counted between two and nine times. This chain links TRBV4-1 with TRBJ2-1; 9 bases agree with TRBD2. This CDR3 comprises 15 residues. Germline CDR1 and CDR2: MGHRA and YSYEKL. After removal of 8 bases from V and 2 bases from J, the junction contained 7 bases not matched to a gene. CDR3 loop: CASLGLAGTYNEQFF. The CDR3 DNA reads TGCGCCAGCTTGGGGCTAGCGGGGACCTACAATGAGCAGTTCTTC.

This clonotype appeared a single time. At one end, the junction sequence differs from germline, possibly due to a read error. This chain uses TRBV12-3 or TRBV12-4 with TRBJ2-2, with 7 nucleotides matching TRBD1. This CDR3 comprises 17 residues. The CDR3: CACSPTPGTANTGELFF. In DNA form, the CDR3 reads TGTGCCTGCAGCCCCACCCCCGGGACAGCTAACACCGGGGAGCTGTTTTTT.

This clonotype was found many times. This rearrangement joins TRBV7-8 to TRBJ2-7; the D is unclear. Germline loops: CDR1 SGHVS, CDR2 FQNEAQ. The CDR3 is made up of 13 amino acids. V lost 8 bases and J lost 0, with 11 bases in between. The DNA for the CDR3 is TGTGCCAGCGGGCTTAAAAGCTCCTACGAGCAGTACTTC. Amino acids: CASGLKSSYEQYF.

This clonotype was counted many times. CDR3 in amino acids: CASSYSTNRLNEQYF. The CDR3 DNA is TGTGCCAGCAGTTACTCGACGAACCGATTAAACGAGCAGTACTTC. This chain connects TRBV6-5 to TRBJ2-7; unclear D gene. Trimming shortened V by 0 bases and J by 5 bases, and 14 bases separated the two germline ends. The CDR3 length is 15 residues. Germline CDR1 reads MNHEY; CDR2 reads SVGAGI.

This clonotype was seen ten or more times. This sequence joins TRBV6-5 and TRBJ2-1; 7 positions match TRBD2. The CDR3 extends over 13 amino acids. J was trimmed by 5 bases and V by 2 bases; bases with no gene match: 0. The germline CDR1 and CDR2 sequences are MNHEY and SVGAGI. In DNA, the CDR3 is TGTGCCAGCAGTTACGGGGGGGACAATGAGCAGTTCTTC. Protein product: CASSYGGDNEQFF.

There are many counts of this clonotype. The rearrangement uses TRBV10-2 and TRBJ2-3; 10 bases are shared with TRBD2. V was clipped by 8 bases and J by 6 bases; unmatched bases: 8. This CDR3 has 14 residues. Germline CDR1 is WSHSY and CDR2 is SAAADI. CDR3 residues: CASASGRASDTQYF. The CDR3 DNA reads as TGCGCCAGCGCAAGCGGGAGGGCCTCGGATACGCAGTATTTT.

The rearrangement joins TRBV5-1 to TRBJ2-1; a possible D gene is TRBD2 (6 bases). The CDR3 runs to 15 residues. V was cut by 3 bases and J by 2 bases, with 12 bases left in between. Germline CDR1 reads SGHRS; CDR2 reads YFSETQ. As DNA, the CDR3 is TGCGCCAGCAGCTGGTTAAGCGGGCCCTACAATGAGCAGTTCTTC. Its protein is CASSWLSGPYNEQFF.

In its sample, this clonotype was seen many times. This chain joins TRBV29-1 and TRBJ1-1; no firm D call. Germline V gene lookup returns CDR1 SQVTM and CDR2 ANQGSEA. V lost 2 bases, J lost 3 bases, and 7 bases lay in between. The CDR3 is 12 residues long. CDR3 residues: CSVEPRYTEAFF. CDR3 sequence (DNA): TGCAGCGTTGAACCCCGTTACACTGAAGCTTTCTTT.

A word on this clonotype: A junction boundary mismatches the germline segment, possibly from a read error. The V call is TRBV5-1, the J call TRBJ2-5, with TRBD1 identical over 7 bases. Germline V lookup: CDR1 SGHRS, CDR2 YFSETQ. The CDR3 runs to 15 residues. Here the CDR3 reads CSSSLLTGNQETQYF. In nucleotides, the CDR3 is TGCTCCAGCAGTCTATTGACAGGGAACCAAGAGACCCAGTACTTC.

This clonotype has ten or more counts. The chain joins TRBV20-1 to TRBJ2-7; 7 nucleotides align to TRBD2. V was pared by 3 bases and J by 3 bases, with 8 bases of the junction left unmatched. Germline loops: CDR1 DFQATT, CDR2 SNEGSKA (reference sequence). This CDR3 is built from 14 residues. As DNA, the CDR3 is TGCAGTGCTAGGTCCCTAGCGGAGCTCTACGAGCAGTACTTC. Its protein product is CSARSLAELYEQYF.

J is TRBJ2-1 and V is TRBV28; 10 bases map to TRBD2. Germline lookup yields CDR1 MDHEN and CDR2 SYDVKM. This CDR3 is built from 20 residues. J gave up 0 bases and V 5 bases, and 16 bases lay outside the gene matches. The CDR3, as DNA: TGTGCCAGCAGTAGACCCGATAGCGGGAGGACCTCTAGCTCCTACAATGAGCAGTTCTTC. Encoded protein: CASSRPDSGRTSSSYNEQFF.

Only a few counts were recorded for this clonotype. The V and J genes are TRBV4-2 and TRBJ2-1; the match to TRBD2 covers 10 bases. Unmatched junction bases numbered 9, after V lost 6 bases and J lost 7 bases. The germline V gene encodes CDR1 LGHNA and CDR2 YNFKEQ. This CDR3 contains 15 residues. As DNA, the CDR3 is TGTGCCAGCAGTATCCTAGCGGGAGAACTGAATGAGCAGTTCTTC. This translates into CASSILAGELNEQFF.

The table lists this clonotype with a few counts. The chain recombines TRBV20-1 with TRBJ2-2; D is possibly TRBD2 (6 bases). Trimming pared 6 bases from V and 8 bases from J, leaving 13 bases between. The CDR3 is 12 amino acids. In germline, CDR1 is DFQATT, CDR2 SNEGSKA (reference sequence). CDR3 loop: CSAGTFWGELFF. For the CDR3, the DNA is TGCAGTGCCGGGACTTTTTGGGGGGAGCTGTTTTTT.

This clonotype was recorded a few times. The rearrangement uses TRBV12-3 or TRBV12-4 and TRBJ2-2, with 9 bases identical to TRBD2. The CDR3 contains 16 residues. V lost 3 bases and J lost 4; bases outside the gene matches: 6. Written as DNA, the CDR3 is TGTGCCAGCAGTTTTAGGCTAGCGGGAATCACCGGGGAGCTGTTTTTT. Protein product: CASSFRLAGITGELFF.

This clonotype was seen more than once but under ten times. The V and J genes are TRBV7-9 and TRBJ2-7, with D possibly being TRBD1 (7 bases). Per the germline V gene, CDR1 is SEHNR and CDR2 is FQNEAQ (reference sequence). The CDR3 length is 16 residues. V was shortened by 4 bases and J by 2 bases, with 18 bases between the two germline ends. The CDR3 DNA follows: TGTGCCAGCAGCTACTGGTCAGGGGGGAACACCTACGAGCAGTACTTC. It encodes CASSYWSGGNTYEQYF.

This clonotype was seen more than once but under ten times. The CDR3 DNA follows: TGTGCCAGCACAGACTTCCAGGGCCCACGCCACGAGCAGTACTTC. Translation gives CASTDFQGPRHEQYF. This sequence joins TRBV7-9 and TRBJ2-7, with a possible D match to TRBD1 (5 bases). Germline V CDR1 and CDR2: SEHNR, FQNEAQ (reference sequence). Trimming removed 7 bases at V and 5 bases at J, with 21 bases between. The CDR3 extends over 15 amino acids.

There are many counts of this clonotype. The chain couples TRBV12-3 or TRBV12-4 to TRBJ1-1; a weak D match, TRBD1 (5 bases). V was shortened by 4 bases and J by 0 bases, with 12 bases between the two germline ends. This CDR3 region has 15 residues. The CDR3: CASSSLRAMNTEAFF. Here the CDR3 DNA reads TGTGCCAGCAGTTCCCTCAGGGCCATGAACACTGAAGCTTTCTTT.

This clonotype has at least ten counts. V is TRBV24-1 and J is TRBJ1-2; D call uncertain. Per the germline V gene, CDR1 is KGHDR and CDR2 is SFDVKD. V lost 4 bases, J lost 1 base, and 6 bases lay in between. The CDR3 has 13 amino acids. The CDR3 sequence is CATSEDGNYGYTF. CDR3 DNA sequence: TGTGCCACCAGTGAGGACGGTAACTATGGCTACACCTTC.

This clonotype appeared a few times. This chain connects TRBV4-3 to TRBJ2-7, with D perhaps TRBD2 (6 bases). The CDR3 is 15 amino acids. In germline, CDR1 is LGHNA, CDR2 YSLEER. V dropped 5 bases and J dropped 3 bases, with 17 bases sitting between them. The CDR3 bases are TGCGCCAGCAGCATCGACCGGGACTCCTACTACGAGCAGTACTTC. Translation: CASSIDRDSYYEQYF.

The CDR3 DNA follows: TGCAGTGCTAGAGATCGTGGTCGAGCCCACAATGAGCAGTTCTTC. This gives the protein CSARDRGRAHNEQFF. The chain combines TRBV20-1 with TRBJ2-1, with D unresolved. V gave up 0 bases and J gave up 5 bases, with 14 bases separating them. Per germline, CDR1 DFQATT and CDR2 SNEGSKA (reference sequence). CDR3 length: 15 residues.

Ten or more counts support this clonotype. The gene calls are TRBV2 and TRBJ2-1, with TRBD1 as a possible D gene (5 bases). This CDR3 comprises 14 residues. CDR1 is SNHLY and CDR2 is FYNNEI in the germline V gene. The V end was cut by 6 bases, the J end by 6 bases, with 15 bases between. CDR3 DNA sequence: TGTGCCAGCAGCGAACCCAGGGTTTCCAATGAGCAGTTCTTC. It codes for CASSEPRVSNEQFF.

The rearrangement joins TRBV6-2 or TRBV6-3 to TRBJ2-3; the D gene could be TRBD1 or TRBD2 (6 bases each). Germline lookup yields CDR1 MNHEY and CDR2 SVGEGT. The CDR3 has 14 amino acids. Trimming left V 6 bases short and J 6 bases short, with 16 bases between. In nucleotides, the CDR3 is TGTGCCAGCAGCAGGGGACTCAACACTGATACGCAGTATTTT. This gives the protein CASSRGLNTDTQYF.

Only a few counts were recorded for this clonotype. V and J are TRBV23-1 and TRBJ2-3; 12 bases fit TRBD2. TRBV23-1 falls under the ORF class, with uncertain function. V dropped 3 bases and J dropped 7; count of bases not matched to a gene: 11. CDR3 length equals 17 residues. The CDR3 nucleotides are TGCGCCAGCAGTCAGCACGGACTAGCGGGAATTGTAAATACGCAGTATTTT. Translation: CASSQHGLAGIVNTQYF.

This clonotype was found many times. The CDR3 spells CASSLKGIYGYTF. The CDR3 DNA reads as TGTGCCAGCAGCCTAAAGGGGATCTATGGCTACACCTTC. The J gene is TRBJ1-2, the V gene TRBV6-6, with D perhaps matching TRBD1 (5 bases). This CDR3 contains 13 residues. CDR1 and CDR2 from the germline V gene are MNHNY and SVGAGI (reference sequence). V lost 6 bases, J lost 4 bases, and 12 bases lay in between.

A few counts support this clonotype. The chain links TRBV5-1 to TRBJ2-1; TRBD2 is a possible D gene (5 bases). The CDR3 length is 15 residues. V was trimmed by 8 bases and J by 1 base, leaving 16 bases between them. From germline, CDR1 is SGHRS and CDR2 YFSETQ. CDR3 in amino acids: CASQRSENSYNEQFF. CDR3 bases: TGCGCCAGTCAGCGGTCAGAGAATTCCTACAATGAGCAGTTCTTC.